The clone carrying this TCR beta chain turned up a few times. Its target is unknown. In TCRdb, the RT-PCR reads were re-called with MiXCR into one record per CDR3 protein. The sample lists roughly 500,000 distinct CDR3 sequences, approximately 15% occurring once. This CDR3 comprises 13 residues. Germline assignment: CDR1 SGHTA and CDR2 FQGTGA. V was clipped by 3 bases and J by 0 bases, with 5 bases between them. The sample originates from a study of response to subunit inactivated influenza vaccine. Study findings and constraints: Every seasonal influenza vaccination brings in few new T cells, the authors suggested.

The clonotype comes from a man aged 45 to 70 who received an inactivated influenza vaccine. Sequencing was performed on CD4+ T cells sorted from PBMCs, taken around 25 months after vaccination. V and J are TRBV7-3 and TRBJ2-5; D is undetermined. CDR3 loop: CASSFMDQETQYF. The CDR3, as DNA: TGTGCCAGCAGCTTTATGGACCAAGAGACCCAGTACTTC. The variable domain in full, completed from reference TRBV7-3 and TRBJ2-5, reads GAGVSQTPSNKVTEKGKYVELRCDPISGHTALYWYRQSLGQGPEFLIYFQGTGAADDSGLPNDRFFAVRPEGSVSTLKIQRTERGDSAVYLCASSFMDQETQYFGPGTRLLVL.